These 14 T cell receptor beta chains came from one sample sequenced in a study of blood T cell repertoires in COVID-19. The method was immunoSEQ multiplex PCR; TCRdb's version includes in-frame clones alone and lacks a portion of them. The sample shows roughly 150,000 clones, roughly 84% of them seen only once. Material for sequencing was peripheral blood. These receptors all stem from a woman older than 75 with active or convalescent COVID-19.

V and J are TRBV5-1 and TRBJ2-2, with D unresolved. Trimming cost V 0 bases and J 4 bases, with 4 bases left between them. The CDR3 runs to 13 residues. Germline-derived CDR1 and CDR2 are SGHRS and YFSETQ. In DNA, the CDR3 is TGCGCCAGCAGCTTGGACGGCACCGGGGAGCTGTTTTTT. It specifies CASSLDGTGELFF. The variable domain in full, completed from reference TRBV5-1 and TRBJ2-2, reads KAGVTQTPRYLIKTRGQQVTLSCSPISGHRSVSWYQQTPGQGLQFLFEYFSETQRNKGNFPGRFSGRQFSNSRSEMNVSTLELGDSALYLCASSLDGTGELFFGEGSRLTVL.

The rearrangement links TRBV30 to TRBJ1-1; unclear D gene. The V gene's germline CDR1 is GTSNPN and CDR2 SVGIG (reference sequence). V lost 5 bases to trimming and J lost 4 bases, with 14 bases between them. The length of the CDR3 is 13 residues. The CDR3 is CAWCGRMGTEAFF. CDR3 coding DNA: TGTGCCTGGTGTGGGAGGATGGGCACTGAAGCTTTCTTT. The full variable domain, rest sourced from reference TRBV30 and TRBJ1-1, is SQTIHQWPATLVQPVGSPLSLECTVEGTSNPNLYWYRQAAGRGLQLLFYSVGIGQISSEVPQNLSASRPQDRQFILSSKKLLLSDSGFYLCAWCGRMGTEAFFGQGTRLTVV.

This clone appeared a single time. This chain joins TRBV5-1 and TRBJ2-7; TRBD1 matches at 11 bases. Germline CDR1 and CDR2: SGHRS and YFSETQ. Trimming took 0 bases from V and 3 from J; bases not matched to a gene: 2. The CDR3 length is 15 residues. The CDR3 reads CASSLEGQGVYEQYF. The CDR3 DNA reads TGCGCCAGCAGCTTGGAGGGACAGGGGGTCTACGAGCAGTACTTC.

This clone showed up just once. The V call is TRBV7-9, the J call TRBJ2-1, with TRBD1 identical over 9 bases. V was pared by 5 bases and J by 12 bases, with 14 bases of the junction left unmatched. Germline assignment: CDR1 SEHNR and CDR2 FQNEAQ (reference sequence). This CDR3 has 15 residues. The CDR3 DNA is TGTGCCAGCAGCCCCCGCGGACAGGGGCCCGGGGGGCAGTTCTTC. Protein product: CASSPRGQGPGGQFF.

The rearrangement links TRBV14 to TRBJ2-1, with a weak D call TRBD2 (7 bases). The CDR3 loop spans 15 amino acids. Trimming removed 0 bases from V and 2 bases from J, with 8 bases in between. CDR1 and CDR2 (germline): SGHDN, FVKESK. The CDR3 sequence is CASSQEGGAYNEQFF. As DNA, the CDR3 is TGTGCCAGCAGCCAAGAAGGGGGGGCCTACAATGAGCAGTTCTTC.

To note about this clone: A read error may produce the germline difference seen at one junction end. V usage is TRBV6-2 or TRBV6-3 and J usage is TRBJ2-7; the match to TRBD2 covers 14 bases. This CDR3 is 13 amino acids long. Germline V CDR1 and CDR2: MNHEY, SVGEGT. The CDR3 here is CASSLRLAGGLDF. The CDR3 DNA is TGTGCCAGCAGCCTTAGACTAGCGGGAGGGTTGGACTTC.

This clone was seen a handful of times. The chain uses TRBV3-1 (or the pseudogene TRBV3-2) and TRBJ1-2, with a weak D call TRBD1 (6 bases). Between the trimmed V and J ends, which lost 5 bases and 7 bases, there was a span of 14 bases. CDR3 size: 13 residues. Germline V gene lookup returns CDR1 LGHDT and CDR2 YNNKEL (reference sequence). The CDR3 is CASSWSGAGGYTF. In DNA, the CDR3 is TGTGCCAGCAGCTGGTCAGGGGCTGGTGGCTACACCTTC.

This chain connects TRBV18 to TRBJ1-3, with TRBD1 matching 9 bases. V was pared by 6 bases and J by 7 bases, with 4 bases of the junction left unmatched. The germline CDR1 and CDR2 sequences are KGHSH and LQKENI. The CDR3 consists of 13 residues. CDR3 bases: TGTGCCAGCTCCGGACAGGGGAAGAACACCATATATTTT. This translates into CASSGQGKNTIYF.

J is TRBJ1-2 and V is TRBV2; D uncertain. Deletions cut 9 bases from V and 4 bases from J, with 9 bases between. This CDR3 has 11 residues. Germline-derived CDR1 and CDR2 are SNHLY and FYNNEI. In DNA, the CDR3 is TGTGCCAGTGTCGGTGGCTATGGCTACACCTTC. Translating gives CASVGGYGYTF.

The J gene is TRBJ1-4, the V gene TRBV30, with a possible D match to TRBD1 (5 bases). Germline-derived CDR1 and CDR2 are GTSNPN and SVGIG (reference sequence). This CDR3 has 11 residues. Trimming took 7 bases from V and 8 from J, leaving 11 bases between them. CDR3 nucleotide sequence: TGTGCCTTAGGGGCAGGGGAAAAACTGTTTTTT. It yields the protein CALGAGEKLFF.

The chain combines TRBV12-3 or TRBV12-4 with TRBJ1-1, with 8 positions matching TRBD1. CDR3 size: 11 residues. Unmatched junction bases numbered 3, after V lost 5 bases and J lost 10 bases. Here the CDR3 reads CASSRTGRAFF. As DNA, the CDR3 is TGTGCCAGCAGTAGGACAGGGAGAGCTTTCTTT.

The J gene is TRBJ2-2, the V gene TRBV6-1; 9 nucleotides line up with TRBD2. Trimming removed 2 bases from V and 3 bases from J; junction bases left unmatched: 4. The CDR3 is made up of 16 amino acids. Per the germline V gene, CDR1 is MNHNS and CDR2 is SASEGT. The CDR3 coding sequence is TGTGCCAGCAGTGAATTAGCGGGAGCGGACACCGGGGAGCTGTTTTTT. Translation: CASSELAGADTGELFF.

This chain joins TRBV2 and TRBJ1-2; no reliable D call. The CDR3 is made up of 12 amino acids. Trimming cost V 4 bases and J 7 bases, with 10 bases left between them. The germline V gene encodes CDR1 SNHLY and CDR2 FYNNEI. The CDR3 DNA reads TGTGCCAGCAGTGTGGCAGGTGGTGGCTACACCTTC. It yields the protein CASSVAGGGYTF.

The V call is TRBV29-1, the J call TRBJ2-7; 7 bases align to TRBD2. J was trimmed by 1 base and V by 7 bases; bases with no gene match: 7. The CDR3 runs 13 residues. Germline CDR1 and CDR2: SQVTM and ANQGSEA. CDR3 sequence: CSARFGGSYEQYF. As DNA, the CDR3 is TGCAGCGCCCGATTCGGGGGGTCCTACGAGCAGTACTTC.